This TCR beta chain was sequenced in a study of control samples from healthy donors and cancer patients. This clone has more than one count but fewer than ten. Measured with immunoSEQ multiplex PCR; TCRdb has only the in-frame clones, and not every one. The sample has around 94,000 clones, approximately 90% seen once; the top ten hold around 1.3%. V lost 5 bases and J lost 5, with 25 bases in between. Germline assignment: CDR1 SNHLY and CDR2 FYNNEI. The length of the CDR3 is 17 residues. The genes are TRBV2 and TRBJ2-7; D not certain. The sequenced sample was blood. This clonotype was sampled from a woman in her fifties or sixties in good health. In nucleotides, the CDR3 is TGTGCCAGCAGTAAGTTAGACTCCTATTGGGCCCCTAACGAGCAGTACTTC. It encodes CASSKLDSYWAPNEQYF. Full variable domain (outside the CDR3, taken from reference TRBV2 and TRBJ2-7): EPEVTQTPSHQVTQMGQEVILRCVPISNHLYFYWYRQILGQKVEFLVSFYNNEISEKSEIFDDQFSVERPDGSNFTLKIRSTKLEDSAMYFCASSKLDSYWAPNEQYFGPGTRLTVT.